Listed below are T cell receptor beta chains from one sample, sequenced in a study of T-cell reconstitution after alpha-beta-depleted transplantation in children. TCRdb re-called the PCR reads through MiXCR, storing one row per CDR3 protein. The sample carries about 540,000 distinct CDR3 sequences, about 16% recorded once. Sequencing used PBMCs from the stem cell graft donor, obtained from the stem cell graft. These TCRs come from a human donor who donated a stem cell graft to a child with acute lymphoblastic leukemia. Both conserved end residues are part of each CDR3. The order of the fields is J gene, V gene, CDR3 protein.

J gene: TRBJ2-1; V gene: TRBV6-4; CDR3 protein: CASSEGAGASNEQFF
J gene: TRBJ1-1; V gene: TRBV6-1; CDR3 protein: CASSEELFMNTEAFF
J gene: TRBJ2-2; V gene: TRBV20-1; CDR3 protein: CSARDRVVVNTGELFF
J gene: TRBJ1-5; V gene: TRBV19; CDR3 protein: CASNGQYSNQPQHF
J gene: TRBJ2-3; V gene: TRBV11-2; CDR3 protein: CATSQIAGGTDTQYF
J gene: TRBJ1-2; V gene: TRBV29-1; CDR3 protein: CSCLGGGVYTF
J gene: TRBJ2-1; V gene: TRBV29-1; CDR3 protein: CSVPAESNYNEQFF
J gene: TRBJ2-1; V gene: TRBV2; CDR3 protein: CASSEGRTRQFF
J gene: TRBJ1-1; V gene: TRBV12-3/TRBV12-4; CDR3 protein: CASSFGRSTEAFF
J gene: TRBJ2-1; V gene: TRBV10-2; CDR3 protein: CASSEPGTSGLNEQFF
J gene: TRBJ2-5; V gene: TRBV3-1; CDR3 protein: CASSQGQIHQETQYF
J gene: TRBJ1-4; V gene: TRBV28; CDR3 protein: CASSLSPSINEKLFF
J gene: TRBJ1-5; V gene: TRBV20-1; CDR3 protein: CSASPSARVQPQHF
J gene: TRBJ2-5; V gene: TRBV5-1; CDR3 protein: CASSLVSGSVETQYF
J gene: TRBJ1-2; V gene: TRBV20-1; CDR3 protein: CSAMANHLYGYTF
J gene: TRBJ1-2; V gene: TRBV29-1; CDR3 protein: CSATTGDDYGYTF
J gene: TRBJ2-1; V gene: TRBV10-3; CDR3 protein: CAISEDSIFSYNEQFF
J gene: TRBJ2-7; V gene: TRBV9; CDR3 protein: CASSAGQVSYEQYF
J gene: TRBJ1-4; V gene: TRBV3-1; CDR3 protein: CASSRPGQGVEKLFF
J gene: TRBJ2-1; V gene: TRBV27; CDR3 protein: CASRDRGNEQFF
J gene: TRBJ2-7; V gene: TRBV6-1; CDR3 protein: CASSDGGSVLEQYF
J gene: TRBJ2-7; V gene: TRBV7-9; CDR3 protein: CASSLGVYEQYF
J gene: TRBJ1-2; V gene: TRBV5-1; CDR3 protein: CASSSEPHRTGYTF
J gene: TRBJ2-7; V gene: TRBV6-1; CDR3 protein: CASSERDGSYEQYF
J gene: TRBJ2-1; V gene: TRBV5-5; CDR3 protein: CASSLGGAISYNEQFF
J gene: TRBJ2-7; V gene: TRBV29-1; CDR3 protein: CSVTHQGSSYEQYF
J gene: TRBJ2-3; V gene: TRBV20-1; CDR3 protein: CSARDPSGGLTDTQYF
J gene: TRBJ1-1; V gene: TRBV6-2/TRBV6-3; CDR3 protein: CASSYSLGVPNTEAFF
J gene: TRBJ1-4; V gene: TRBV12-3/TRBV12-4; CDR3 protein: CASLGQGTSKLFF
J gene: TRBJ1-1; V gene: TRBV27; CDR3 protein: CASSFRIGSGLNTEAFF
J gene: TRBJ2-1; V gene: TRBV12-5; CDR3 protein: CASGLGVSGGGDEQFF
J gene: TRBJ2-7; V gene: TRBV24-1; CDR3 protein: CATSDSTWVWYF
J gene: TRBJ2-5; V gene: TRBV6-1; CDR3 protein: CASRPRLAGGETQYF
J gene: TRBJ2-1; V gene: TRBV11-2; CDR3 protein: CASSLDPPTSGNGKQFF
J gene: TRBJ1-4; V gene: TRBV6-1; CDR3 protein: CASRDRDATNEKLFF
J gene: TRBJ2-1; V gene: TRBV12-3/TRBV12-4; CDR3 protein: CASTDFEGRISYNEQFF
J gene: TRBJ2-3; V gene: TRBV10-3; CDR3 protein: CAARPLLAGEDTQYF
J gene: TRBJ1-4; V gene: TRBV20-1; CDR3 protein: CSAGGGSATNEKLFF
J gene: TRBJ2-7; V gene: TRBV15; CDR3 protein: CATSTGGQASYEQYF
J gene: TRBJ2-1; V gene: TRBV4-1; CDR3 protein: CASSQGAHLGSGGEQFF
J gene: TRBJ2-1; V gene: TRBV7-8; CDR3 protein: CASRGRSGREVRNEQFF
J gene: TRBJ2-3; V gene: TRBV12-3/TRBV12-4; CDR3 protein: CASSLYGQGGTDTQYF
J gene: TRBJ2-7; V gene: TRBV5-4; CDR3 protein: CASSFDTYYEQYF
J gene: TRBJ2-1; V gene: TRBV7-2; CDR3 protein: CASSSDRATYNEQFF
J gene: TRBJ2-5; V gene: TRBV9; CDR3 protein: CASSMTSGSGETQYF
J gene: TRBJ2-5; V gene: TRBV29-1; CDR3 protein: CSVSGGATGRQETQYF
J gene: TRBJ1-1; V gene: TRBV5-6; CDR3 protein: CASSYSDRDTEAFF
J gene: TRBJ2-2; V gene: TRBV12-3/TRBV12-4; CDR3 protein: CASGAGLAVTGELFF
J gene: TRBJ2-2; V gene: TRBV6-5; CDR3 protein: CASSYSTGSAGELFF
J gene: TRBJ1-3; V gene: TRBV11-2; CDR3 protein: CASSSRTGLRGSGNTIYF
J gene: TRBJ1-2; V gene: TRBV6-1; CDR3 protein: CASRPIGTGKGYTF
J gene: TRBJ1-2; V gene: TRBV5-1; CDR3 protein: CASSLNQGTGGFGYTF
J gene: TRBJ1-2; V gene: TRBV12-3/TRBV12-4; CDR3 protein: CASSWTGSYGYTF